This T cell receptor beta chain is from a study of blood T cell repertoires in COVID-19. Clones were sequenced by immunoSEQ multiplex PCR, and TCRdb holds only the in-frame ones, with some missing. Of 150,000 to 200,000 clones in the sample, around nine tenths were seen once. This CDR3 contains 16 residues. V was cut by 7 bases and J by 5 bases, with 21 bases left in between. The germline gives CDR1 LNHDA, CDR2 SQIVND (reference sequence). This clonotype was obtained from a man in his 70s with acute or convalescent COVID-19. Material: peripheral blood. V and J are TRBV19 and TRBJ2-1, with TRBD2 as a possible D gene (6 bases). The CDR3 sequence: CASKSSASGRHNEQFF. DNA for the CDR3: TGTGCCAGTAAATCGTCAGCTTCTGGGAGGCACAATGAGCAGTTCTTC.